This TCR beta chain is from a study of T-cell memory formation after mild COVID-19. TCRdb recomputed calls from the 5' RACE reads with MiXCR, one row per CDR3 protein. The table shows over 350,000 distinct CDR3 sequences, with roughly 15% occurring only once. V was clipped by 4 bases and J by 5 bases; unmatched bases: 2. This CDR3 comprises 13 residues. Germline lookup yields CDR1 SGHRS and CDR2 YFSETQ. This clonotype was seen repeatedly, ten times or more. The sequenced material came from PBMCs or a T cell subset sorted from them (not recorded which). V gene TRBV5-1 combines with J gene TRBJ1-2; 10 bases are a match to TRBD1. The receptor comes from a man younger than 35 who had mild COVID-19 (a few samples of this study predate the infection). Cell type and time point are not known. In DNA, the CDR3 is TGCGCCAGCAGCCGGGACAGGGGTTATGGCTACACCTTC. It specifies CASSRDRGYGYTF. Full variable domain (rest looked up from reference TRBV5-1 and TRBJ1-2): KAGVTQTPRYLIKTRGQQVTLSCSPISGHRSVSWYQQTPGQGLQFLFEYFSETQRNKGNFPGRFSGRQFSNSRSEMNVSTLELGDSALYLCASSRDRGYGYTFGSGTRLTVV.